This TCR beta chain originates from a study of cytomegalovirus exposure and HLA in healthy donors. Regarding the study as a whole: The authors excluded some V segments, including TRBV6-2 and TRBV6-3, as indistinguishable.

The CDR3 sequence is 13 residues long. CDR1 is SGDLS, CDR2 YYNGEE, per germline. The PCR had 60 Vbeta and 13 Jbeta primers. Only in-frame clones appear in the TCRdb table, and some are missing; sequencing was by immunoSEQ multiplex PCR. Of 100,000 to 150,000 clones in the sample, about two thirds are singletons; the top ten hold around 4%. On this clone itself: Its antigen is not known.

The clonotype originates from a man under 40 in good health and CMV-seronegative. The specimen was PBMCs. This chain connects TRBV9 to TRBJ2-5; tentative D call: TRBD1 (5 bases). The J call may be faulty, since TRBJ2-7 better matches the DNA end. The CDR3: CASSADSIREQYF. DNA for the CDR3: TGTGCCAGCAGCGCCGACAGTATACGCGAGCAGTACTTC.